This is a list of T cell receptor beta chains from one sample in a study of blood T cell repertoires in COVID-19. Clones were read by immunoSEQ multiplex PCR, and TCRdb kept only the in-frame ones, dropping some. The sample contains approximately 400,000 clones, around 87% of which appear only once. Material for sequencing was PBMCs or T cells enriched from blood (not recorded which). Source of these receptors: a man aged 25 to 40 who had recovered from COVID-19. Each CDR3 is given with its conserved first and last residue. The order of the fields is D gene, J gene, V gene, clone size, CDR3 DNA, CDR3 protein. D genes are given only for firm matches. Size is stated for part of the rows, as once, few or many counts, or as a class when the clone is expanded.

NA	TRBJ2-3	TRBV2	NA	TGTGCCAGCGGTAGGGAGGTGGGCACAGATACGCAGTATTTT	CASGREVGTDTQYF
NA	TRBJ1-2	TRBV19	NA	TGTGCCAGTAGTCCCATTGATAGTGGCTACACCTTC	CASSPIDSGYTF
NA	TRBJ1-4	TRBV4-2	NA	TGTGCCAGCAGCCCAGGGACAACTAATGAAAAACTGTTTTTT	CASSPGTTNEKLFF
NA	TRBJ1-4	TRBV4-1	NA	TGCGCCAGCAGCCAAGTCTACGAAAAACTGTTTTTT	CASSQVYEKLFF
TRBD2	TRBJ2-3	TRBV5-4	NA	TGTGCCAGCAGCCTGGTACGAGCTAGCGGAGGCACAGATACGCAGTATTTT	CASSLVRASGGTDTQYF
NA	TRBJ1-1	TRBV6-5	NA	TGTGCCAGCAGTTATCGGGAAGACACTGAAGCTTTCTTT	CASSYREDTEAFF
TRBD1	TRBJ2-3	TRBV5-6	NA	TGTGCCAGCAGCTCGAAGACAGGGGGAACAGATACGCAGTATTTT	CASSSKTGGTDTQYF
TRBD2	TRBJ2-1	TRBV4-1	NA	TGCGCCAGCAGCCAAGATATCCCTAGCGGGGGGGCCGATGAGCAGTTCTTC	CASSQDIPSGGADEQFF
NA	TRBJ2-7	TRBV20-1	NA	TGCAGTGCTAGTAGAGACAGCCAGAGGAACGAGCAGTACTTC	CSASRDSQRNEQYF
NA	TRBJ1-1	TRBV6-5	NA	TGTGCCAGCAGGGGACATCAGAACACTGAAGCTTTCTTT	CASRGHQNTEAFF
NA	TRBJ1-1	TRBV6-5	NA	TGTGCCAGCAACCGGGGGAACACTGAAGCTTTCTTT	CASNRGNTEAFF
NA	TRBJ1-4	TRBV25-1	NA	TGTGCCAGCAGTGACCAACTGAATGAAAAACTGTTTTTT	CASSDQLNEKLFF
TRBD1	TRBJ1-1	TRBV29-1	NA	TGCAGCGTGGCCGAGAACAGGGGGCAAGGTGAAGCTTTCTTT	CSVAENRGQGEAFF
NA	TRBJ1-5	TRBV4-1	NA	TGCGCCAGCAGCCAAGATCCAGGGGTTCACCAGCCCCAGCATTTT	CASSQDPGVHQPQHF
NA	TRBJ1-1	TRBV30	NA	TGTGCCTGGAGTGGTATCAGGGCCGAGGAAGCTTTCTTT	CAWSGIRAEEAFF
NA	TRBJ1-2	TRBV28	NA	TGTGCCAGCAGGAGGGAGGGCCCCTTCAACTATGGCTACACCTTC	CASRREGPFNYGYTF
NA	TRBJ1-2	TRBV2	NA	TGTGCCAGCAGCCCGAGCGGGGCAGGACCGTCCTATGGCTACACCTTC	CASSPSGAGPSYGYTF
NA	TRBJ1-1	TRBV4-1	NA	TGCGCCAGCAGCCACTTAGGGGCGAACACTGAAGCTTTCTTT	CASSHLGANTEAFF
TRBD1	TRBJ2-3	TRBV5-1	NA	TGCGCCAGCAGCATCGACAGGGCGGATACGCAGTATTTT	CASSIDRADTQYF
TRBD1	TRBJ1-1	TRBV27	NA	TGTGCCAGCAGGAAGACAGGGAAGGCTGAAGCTTTCTTT	CASRKTGKAEAFF
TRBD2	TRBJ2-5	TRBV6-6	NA	TGTGCCAGCAGAAACCCAGCGGGGGGGACCGGGGAGACCCAGTACTTC	CASRNPAGGTGETQYF
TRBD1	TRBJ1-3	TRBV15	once	TGTGCCACTAAAACAGGGGGCGTAGGAAACACCATATATTTT	CATKTGGVGNTIYF
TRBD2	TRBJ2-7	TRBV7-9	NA	TGTGCCAGCAGCTTATACGGAGGGACTAGCGGGCGACGCGGCGAGCAGTACTTC	CASSLYGGTSGRRGEQYF
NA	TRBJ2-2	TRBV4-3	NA	TGCGCCAGCAGACCACAGGGATTGGTATCCGGGGAGCTGTTTTTT	CASRPQGLVSGELFF
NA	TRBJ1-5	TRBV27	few	TGTGCCAGCAGTTTAACAGGACCACCATGGGGCAATCAGCCCCAGCATTTT	CASSLTGPPWGNQPQHF
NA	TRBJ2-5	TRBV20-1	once	TGCAGTGCTACGGACCAAGAGACCCAGTACTTC	CSATDQETQYF
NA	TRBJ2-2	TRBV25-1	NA	TGTGCCAGCAGTCCACAGGCGACCGGGGAGCTGTTTTTT	CASSPQATGELFF
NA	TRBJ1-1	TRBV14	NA	TGTGCCAGCAGCCAAGAGTTCGGAGGTGAAGCTTTCTTT	CASSQEFGGEAFF
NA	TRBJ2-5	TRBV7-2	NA	TGTGCCAGCAGCTCAGGGGTTAGAGAGACCCAGTACTTC	CASSSGVRETQYF
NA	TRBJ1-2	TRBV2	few	TGTGCCAGCAGTGAAATGACAGCTTACTATGGCTACACCTTC	CASSEMTAYYGYTF
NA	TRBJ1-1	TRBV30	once	TGTGCCTGGAGTGCCGCCCTGGGGGCGGCGAACACTGAAGCTTTCTTT	CAWSAALGAANTEAFF
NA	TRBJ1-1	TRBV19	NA	TGTGCCAGCGGGACAGAAGCTTTCTTT	CASGTEAFF
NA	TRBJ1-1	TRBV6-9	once	TGTGCCAGCAGTTCACAGGTTTCCACAAACACTGAAGCTTTCTTT	CASSSQVSTNTEAFF
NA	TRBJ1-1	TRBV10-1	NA	TGCGCCAGCAGTGAGTCGCTCGGGGATAGGACTGAAGCTTTCTTT	CASSESLGDRTEAFF
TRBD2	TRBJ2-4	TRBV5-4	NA	TGTGCCAGCAGCGAGGGACTAGCGGGGGTTGTTAAGTACTTC	CASSEGLAGVVKYF
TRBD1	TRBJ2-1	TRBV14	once	TGTGCCAGCAGCCCCAGACAGGGCGGCTACAATGAGCAGTTCTTC	CASSPRQGGYNEQFF
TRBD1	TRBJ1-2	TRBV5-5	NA	TGTGCCAGCAGCTCGGGACAGGGAGTTGACTATGGCTACACCTTC	CASSSGQGVDYGYTF
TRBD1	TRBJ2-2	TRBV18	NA	TGTGCCAGCTCACCCCGGACAGGGGGCGACACCGGGGAGCTGTTTTTT	CASSPRTGGDTGELFF
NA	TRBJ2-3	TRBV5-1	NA	TGCGCCAGCAGCTCGGGAGCGGCGTACACAGATACGCAGTATTTT	CASSSGAAYTDTQYF
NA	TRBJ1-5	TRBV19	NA	TGTGCCACCACGACTGGTGGGCTCGGGAAGCCCCAGCATTTT	CATTTGGLGKPQHF
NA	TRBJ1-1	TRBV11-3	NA	TGTGCCAGCAGCTTAGAGAGGAACACTGAAGCTTTCTTT	CASSLERNTEAFF
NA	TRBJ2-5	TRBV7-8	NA	TGTGCCAGCAGTTTCAGGGTGGAGACCCAGTACTTC	CASSFRVETQYF
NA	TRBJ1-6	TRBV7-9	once	TGTGCCAGCAGTTACAGGGCGGAGAATTCACCCCTCCACTTT	CASSYRAENSPLHF
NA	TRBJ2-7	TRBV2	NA	TGTGCCACCATAGGGGGAAGTGTTGGCGAGCAGTACTTC	CATIGGSVGEQYF
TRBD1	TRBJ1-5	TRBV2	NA	TGTGCCAGCAGCCTTAGGACAGGGATGACGCCCCAGCATTTT	CASSLRTGMTPQHF
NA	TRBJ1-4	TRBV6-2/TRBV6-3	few	TGTGCCAGCAGTTACTACCCGGGAAAACTGTTTTTT	CASSYYPGKLFF
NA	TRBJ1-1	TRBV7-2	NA	TGTGCCAGCAGCTTCTATCAGAACACTGAAGCTTTCTTT	CASSFYQNTEAFF
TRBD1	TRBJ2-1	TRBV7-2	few	TGTGCCAGCAGCTCTAGACAGGGGGATTGGGATGAGCAGTTCTTC	CASSSRQGDWDEQFF
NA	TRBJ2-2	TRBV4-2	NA	TGTGCCAGCAGCGGTTGGTTTCAGGAAAACACCGGGGAGCTGTTTTTT	CASSGWFQENTGELFF
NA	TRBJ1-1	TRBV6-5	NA	TGTGCCAGCAGTTACAATAGAGGCACTGAAGCTTTCTTT	CASSYNRGTEAFF
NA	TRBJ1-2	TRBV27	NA	TGTGCCAGCAGTTTCAGGGAGGGGAGAGAGGGCTACACCTTC	CASSFREGREGYTF
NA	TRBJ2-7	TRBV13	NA	TGTGCCAGCAGCTTAGGGCGTTACTCCTACGAGCAGTACTTC	CASSLGRYSYEQYF
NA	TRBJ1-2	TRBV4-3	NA	TGCGCCAGCAGCCAAGATTGGACAGCCGCCTATGGCTACACCTTC	CASSQDWTAAYGYTF
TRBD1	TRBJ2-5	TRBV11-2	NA	TGTGCCAGCAGCTGGGGACAGGTTGGGAAGACCCAGTACTTC	CASSWGQVGKTQYF
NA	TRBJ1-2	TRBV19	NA	TGTGCCAGTAGTATAACAGGGAAAGCTGATGGCTACACCTTC	CASSITGKADGYTF
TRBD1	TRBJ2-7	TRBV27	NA	TGTGCCAGCAGTTTATCGACGAGGGCAGGGGGCTATAGGGAGCAGTACTTC	CASSLSTRAGGYREQYF
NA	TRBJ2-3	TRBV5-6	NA	TGTGCCAGCAGTTCTCGGGGAGGAACAGATACGCAGTATTTT	CASSSRGGTDTQYF